The 17 T cell receptor beta chains below come from one sample, sequenced in a study of blood T cell repertoires in COVID-19. The repertoire was sequenced with immunoSEQ multiplex PCR; TCRdb's copy has only in-frame clones and lacks some. The table lists roughly 250,000 clones, approximately 90% of them singletons. Sample: PBMCs or T cells enriched from blood (not recorded which). These receptors were taken from a woman between 25 and 40 years old with acute COVID-19.

In regard to this clone: Other DNA sequences within the sample encode an identical CDR3. The chain uses TRBV15 and TRBJ2-5; 7 nucleotides line up with TRBD1. Germline trimming cut 0 bases from V and 2 bases from J; bases unmatched to any gene: 0. Germline CDR1 reads LNHNV; CDR2 reads YYDKDF (reference sequence). The CDR3 is made up of 14 amino acids. DNA for the CDR3: TGTGCCACCAGCAGAGACAGGGGGCAAGAGACCCAGTACTTC. This codes for CATSRDRGQETQYF.

The chain is built from TRBV6-2 or TRBV6-3 and TRBJ2-1, with 14 bases lining up with TRBD2. Germline trimming cut 5 bases from V and 0 bases from J; bases unmatched to any gene: 9. The germline V gene encodes CDR1 MNHEY and CDR2 SVGEGT. The CDR3 totals 19 residues. The DNA for the CDR3 is TGTGCCAGCAGTCGTCCGGGACTAGCGGGAGATCTCTCCTACAATGAGCAGTTCTTC. This encodes CASSRPGLAGDLSYNEQFF.

This chain joins TRBV27 and TRBJ1-5; D gene ambiguous. This CDR3 region has 14 residues. V was pared by 3 bases and J by 0 bases, with 6 bases between. Germline CDR1 MNHEY, CDR2 SMNVEV (reference sequence). The CDR3 coding sequence is TGTGCCAGCAGTTTCTCGGGTAGCAATCAGCCCCAGCATTTT. Translated: CASSFSGSNQPQHF.

The chain links TRBV6-5 to TRBJ1-1, with TRBD1 identical over 7 bases. Germline trimming cut 7 bases from V and 5 bases from J; bases unmatched to any gene: 7. Germline V gene data show CDR1 as MNHEY and CDR2 as SVGAGI. This CDR3 has 13 amino acids. The CDR3 sequence: CASISQGVTEAFF. DNA for the CDR3: TGTGCCAGCATCTCCCAGGGGGTTACTGAAGCTTTCTTT.

The chain recombines TRBV7-2 with TRBJ1-5, with D possibly TRBD1 on 5 matching bases. Trimming shortened V by 2 bases and J by 7 bases, and 12 bases separated the two germline ends. Per germline, CDR1 SGHTA and CDR2 FQGNSA. This CDR3 has 14 amino acids. Here the CDR3 reads CASSLTRVGQPQHF. CDR3 DNA sequence: TGTGCCAGCAGCTTAACCAGGGTGGGGCAGCCCCAGCATTTT.

The chain is built from TRBV27 and TRBJ2-5; 8 bases line up with TRBD1. CDR1 and CDR2 (germline): MNHEY, SMNVEV (reference sequence). V dropped 4 bases and J dropped 2; count of bases not matched to a gene: 6. CDR3 length equals 15 residues. CDR3 protein: CASSSYRDRQETQYF. CDR3 coding DNA: TGTGCCAGCAGTTCATACCGGGACAGGCAAGAGACCCAGTACTTC.

This chain links TRBV2 with TRBJ1-3; 7 positions match TRBD1. The V segment lost 7 bases and the J segment 5 bases; nucleotides outside the gene matches: 5. CDR3 length: 13 amino acids. Germline V gene data show CDR1 as SNHLY and CDR2 as FYNNEI. CDR3 in amino acids: CASNTGQRNTIYF. The CDR3 DNA reads TGTGCCAGCAATACGGGACAGAGAAACACCATATATTTT.

The chain joins TRBV13 to TRBJ1-1; D is ambiguous. The CDR3 is 13 residues long. The germline CDR1 and CDR2 sequences are PRHDT and FYEKMQ (reference sequence). Trimming left V 5 bases short and J 0 bases short, with 7 bases between. The CDR3: CASSTNMNTEAFF. CDR3 DNA sequence: TGTGCCAGCAGCACAAATATGAACACTGAAGCTTTCTTT.

This sequence joins TRBV27 and TRBJ2-7, with D perhaps TRBD1 (6 bases). CDR1 MNHEY and CDR2 SMNVEV come from the germline V gene (reference sequence). V lost 6 bases and J lost 3, with 9 bases in between. The CDR3 length is 12 residues. CDR3 in DNA: TGTGCCAGCAGCAAACAGGGCTACGAGCAGTACTTC. Translation gives CASSKQGYEQYF.

The chain recombines TRBV5-1 with TRBJ2-3; 11 bases line up with TRBD2. V was pared by 4 bases and J by 0 bases, with 4 bases of the junction left unmatched. Looked up from germline, CDR1 is SGHRS and CDR2 is YFSETQ. The CDR3 covers 16 residues. The CDR3 DNA reads TGCGCCAGCAGCCCGTGGACTAGCGGGAGCACAGATACGCAGTATTTT. This gives the protein CASSPWTSGSTDTQYF.

The rearrangement links TRBV9 to TRBJ2-7; 7 bases are a match to TRBD2. The CDR3 is made up of 14 amino acids. Germline V CDR1 and CDR2: SGDLS, YYNGEE. The V segment lost 4 bases and the J segment 5 bases; nucleotides outside the gene matches: 9. CDR3 bases: TGTGCCAGCAGCCCCGTGGGGGGGGGACACGAGCAGTACTTC. This encodes CASSPVGGGHEQYF.

CDR3 nucleotide sequence: TGTGCCAGCAGCCAGGGGGCGGGACAGCCCTACGAGCAGTACTTC. Amino acid sequence: CASSQGAGQPYEQYF. V is TRBV9 and J is TRBJ2-7, with 8 bases identical to TRBD1. Germline V gives CDR1 SGDLS, CDR2 YYNGEE. This CDR3 has 15 amino acids. Unmatched junction bases numbered 8, after V lost 4 bases and J lost 2 bases.

The chain recombines TRBV5-1 with TRBJ1-2; 9 bases match TRBD1. V was pared by 4 bases and J by 8 bases, with 9 bases of the junction left unmatched. Germline V gene sequence: CDR1 SGHRS, CDR2 YFSETQ. CDR3 length equals 14 residues. CDR3 nucleotide sequence: TGCGCCAGCAGCGGGGGACAGGGTTTGAAGGGCTACACCTTC. It is translated as CASSGGQGLKGYTF.

The chain recombines TRBV10-1 with TRBJ2-2; 10 nucleotides line up with TRBD1. Germline assignment: CDR1 WNHNN and CDR2 SYGVQD (reference sequence). V was pared by 2 bases and J by 5 bases, with 2 bases of the junction left unmatched. The CDR3 consists of 15 residues. CDR3 nucleotide sequence: TGCGCCAGCAGTGAGCGGGGACAGGGGACCGGGGAGCTGTTTTTT. Protein product: CASSERGQGTGELFF.

The chain uses TRBV27 and TRBJ2-3; D uncertain. The V and J ends lost 2 bases and 4 bases respectively, with 10 bases between them. Germline V gene lookup returns CDR1 MNHEY and CDR2 SMNVEV (reference sequence). This CDR3 region has 14 residues. This CDR3 reads CASSLLVEADTQYF. The CDR3 nucleotides read TGTGCCAGCAGTTTACTGGTTGAGGCAGATACGCAGTATTTT.

V gene TRBV3-1 (or the pseudogene TRBV3-2) combines with J gene TRBJ2-1; 14 bases agree with TRBD2. The germline CDR1 and CDR2 sequences are LGHDT and YNNKEL (reference sequence). This CDR3 contains 15 residues. V shed 3 bases, J shed 7 bases, and the junction held 2 bases outside the gene matches. The DNA of the CDR3 is TGTGCCAGCAGCCAGGGACTAGCGGGAGATAATGAGCAGTTCTTC. It is translated as CASSQGLAGDNEQFF.

The rearrangement uses TRBV7-7 and TRBJ2-5; 11 bases match TRBD2. The V gene's germline CDR1 is SSHAT and CDR2 FNYEAQ (reference sequence). The CDR3 consists of 15 residues. This chain's CDR3 is CASALAGGRGETQYF. The DNA of the CDR3 is TGTGCTAGCGCCCTAGCGGGGGGCCGGGGGGAGACCCAGTACTTC. Filled out from reference TRBV7-7 and TRBJ2-5, the complete variable domain reads GAGVSQSPRYKVTKRGQDVTLRCDPISSHATLYWYQQALGQGPEFLTYFNYEAQPDKSGLPSDRFSAERPEGSISTLTIQRTEQRDSAMYRCASALAGGRGETQYFGPGTRLLVL.